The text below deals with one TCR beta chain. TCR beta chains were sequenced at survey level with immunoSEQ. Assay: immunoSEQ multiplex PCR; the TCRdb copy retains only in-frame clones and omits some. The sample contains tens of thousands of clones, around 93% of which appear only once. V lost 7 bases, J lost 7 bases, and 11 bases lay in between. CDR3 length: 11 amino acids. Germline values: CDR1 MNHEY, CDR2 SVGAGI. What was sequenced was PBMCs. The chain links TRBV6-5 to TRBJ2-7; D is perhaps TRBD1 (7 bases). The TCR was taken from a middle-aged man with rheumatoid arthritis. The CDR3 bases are TGTGCCAGCACCAGGGGGAGGGAGCAGTACTTC. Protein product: CASTRGREQYF.